This T cell receptor (beta chain) was identified in a study of CDR3 diversity in severe acne. TCRdb called the PCR reads again in MiXCR, with one record for every CDR3 protein. The sample has approximately 84,000 distinct CDR3 sequences, roughly 51% seen once. The length of the CDR3 is 16 residues. V lost 1 base, J lost 7 bases, and 17 bases lay in between. Germline V CDR1 and CDR2: LNHDA, SQIVND (reference sequence). The sequenced sample was blood. The rearrangement uses TRBV19 and TRBJ2-1; D is perhaps TRBD1 (5 bases). The clonotype comes from a male donor in good health, without acne. The CDR3 loop reads CASSIAHRRLWNEQFF. CDR3 nucleotides: TGTGCCAGTAGTATAGCTCACAGGCGACTCTGGAATGAGCAGTTCTTC.